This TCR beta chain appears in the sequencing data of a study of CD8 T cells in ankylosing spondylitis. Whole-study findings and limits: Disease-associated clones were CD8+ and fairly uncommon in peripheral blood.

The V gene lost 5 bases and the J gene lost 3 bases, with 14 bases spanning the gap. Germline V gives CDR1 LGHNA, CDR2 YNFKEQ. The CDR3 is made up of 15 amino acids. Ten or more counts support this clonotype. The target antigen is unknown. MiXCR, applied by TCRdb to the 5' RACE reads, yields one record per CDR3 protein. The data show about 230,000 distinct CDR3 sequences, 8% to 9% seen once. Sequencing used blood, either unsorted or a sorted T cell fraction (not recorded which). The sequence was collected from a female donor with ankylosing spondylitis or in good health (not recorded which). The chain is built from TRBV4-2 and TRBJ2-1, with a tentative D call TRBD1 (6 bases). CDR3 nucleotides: TGTGCCAGCAGCGTGGGGCTAGGGGGCTACAATGAGCAGTTCTTC. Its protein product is CASSVGLGGYNEQFF.